These T cell receptor beta chains were read from a single sample in a study of blood T cells in healthy people across ages. From the 5' RACE reads, TCRdb called clonotypes with MiXCR, one entry per CDR3 protein. The data contain around 2 million distinct CDR3 sequences, roughly 43% of them seen just once; the ten biggest clones take up more than 20%. The specimen was blood. The source of these receptors is a human donor in good health. Both conserved end residues are part of each CDR3. D genes are given only for firm matches. The size entry is marked missing in some rows and otherwise reads once, few, many or a size class.

j_gene,abundance,len,v_gene,d_gene,CDR3aa,CDR3nt
TRBJ1-1,.,16,TRBV7-2,.,CASSLVAGQGFTEAFF,TGTGCCAGCAGCTTAGTTGCGGGCCAAGGGTTCACTGAAGCTTTCTTT
TRBJ2-3,.,12,TRBV29-1,.,CSVGEGRGTQYF,TGCAGCGTTGGTGAGGGTAGGGGCACGCAGTATTTT
TRBJ1-5,.,13,TRBV6-2/TRBV6-3,.,CASNNGRHQPQHF,TGTGCCAGCAACAATGGACGCCATCAGCCCCAGCATTTT
TRBJ1-2,.,18,TRBV4-2,TRBD1,CASSLKWTGRSEAYGYTF,TGTGCCAGCAGCCTCAAGTGGACAGGGCGTTCAGAAGCCTATGGCTACACCTTC
TRBJ1-1,.,18,TRBV11-1,.,CASSLLGGGAPRNTEAFF,TGTGCCAGCAGCTTACTCGGTGGGGGGGCCCCCCGGAACACTGAAGCTTTCTTT
TRBJ2-7,few,15,TRBV6-2/TRBV6-3,.,CASSPRAGSTYEQYF,TGTGCCAGCAGTCCCAGAGCAGGGAGCACCTACGAGCAGTACTTC
TRBJ1-1,.,12,TRBV6-6,.,CASSPDSHEAFF,TGTGCCAGCAGTCCCGACAGCCACGAAGCTTTCTTT
TRBJ2-5,.,15,TRBV6-2/TRBV6-3,TRBD2,CASSYDRGDRETQYF,TGTGCCAGCAGTTACGACCGGGGGGATCGGGAGACCCAGTACTTC
TRBJ2-1,many,15,TRBV20-1,TRBD2,CSASPLAGGYNEQFF,TGCAGTGCTAGTCCGCTAGCGGGGGGATACAATGAGCAGTTCTTC
TRBJ2-2,.,15,TRBV4-2,.,CASSQEVLNTGELFF,TGTGCCAGCAGCCAAGAGGTCCTGAACACCGGGGAGCTGTTTTTT
TRBJ2-4,few,16,TRBV21-1,.,CASSNCTGTSKNIQYF,TGTGCCAGCAGCAATTGCACAGGGACATCCAAAAACATTCAGTACTTC
TRBJ1-5,.,16,TRBV6-5,.,CASSYSSPFSNQPQHF,TGTGCCAGCAGTTACTCGAGTCCTTTTAGCAATCAGCCCCAGCATTTT
TRBJ1-2,.,13,TRBV20-1,.,CSARVQGRDGYTF,TGCAGTGCTAGAGTCCAGGGTAGGGATGGCTACACCTTC